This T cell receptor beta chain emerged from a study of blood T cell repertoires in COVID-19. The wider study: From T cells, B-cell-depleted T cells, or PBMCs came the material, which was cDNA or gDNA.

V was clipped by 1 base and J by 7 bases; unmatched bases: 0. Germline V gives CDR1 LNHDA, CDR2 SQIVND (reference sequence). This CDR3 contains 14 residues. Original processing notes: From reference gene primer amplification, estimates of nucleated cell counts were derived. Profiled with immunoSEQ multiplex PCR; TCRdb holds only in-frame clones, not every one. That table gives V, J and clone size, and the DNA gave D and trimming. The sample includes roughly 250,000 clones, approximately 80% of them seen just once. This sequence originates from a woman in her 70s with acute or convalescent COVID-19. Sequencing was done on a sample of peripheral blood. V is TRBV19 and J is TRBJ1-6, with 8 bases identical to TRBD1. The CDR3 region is CASSIGTGNSPLHF. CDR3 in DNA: TGTGCCAGTAGTATAGGGACAGGGAATTCACCCCTCCACTTT.